This T cell receptor beta chain appears in the sequencing data of a study of regulatory T cells in long-lasting Graves disease. General study points: There was favoring of TRBV28, TRBJ1-2 and TRBJ2-5 in persistent disease.

TCR beta libraries were built with iRepertoire HTBI primers and Arm-PCR of CDR3 regions. In TCRdb, the multiplex PCR reads were re-called with MiXCR into one record per CDR3 protein. The profile shows some 220,000 distinct CDR3 sequences, around 19% of them singletons. This clonotype was detected many times. Its specificity is not known. Time point reported: newly diagnosed GD, antithyroid drugs for less than 3 months. Generation of the TCR library employed RNA extracted from PBMCs. This CDR3 spans 15 amino acids. V trimming: 5 bases; J trimming: 2 bases; junction bases outside the gene matches: 8. Germline CDR1 MGHRA, CDR2 YSYEKL. This sample also appeared in a second study, on T cells in Graves' hyperthyroidism and ophthalmopathy. This second report adds: RT-PCR in the first round (using the HTBI primer set) targeted the TCR CDR3.

The source material was peripheral blood mononuclear cells (PBMCs), sampled at new diagnosis, from a patient treated with antithyroid drugs. The J gene is TRBJ2-5, the V gene TRBV4-1, with 7 bases matching TRBD2. The clonotype comes from a woman in her 30s with Graves disease. DNA for the CDR3: TGCGCCAGCAGCGACCGACTAGCTGCTCAAGAGACCCAGTACTTC. Its translation is CASSDRLAAQETQYF.